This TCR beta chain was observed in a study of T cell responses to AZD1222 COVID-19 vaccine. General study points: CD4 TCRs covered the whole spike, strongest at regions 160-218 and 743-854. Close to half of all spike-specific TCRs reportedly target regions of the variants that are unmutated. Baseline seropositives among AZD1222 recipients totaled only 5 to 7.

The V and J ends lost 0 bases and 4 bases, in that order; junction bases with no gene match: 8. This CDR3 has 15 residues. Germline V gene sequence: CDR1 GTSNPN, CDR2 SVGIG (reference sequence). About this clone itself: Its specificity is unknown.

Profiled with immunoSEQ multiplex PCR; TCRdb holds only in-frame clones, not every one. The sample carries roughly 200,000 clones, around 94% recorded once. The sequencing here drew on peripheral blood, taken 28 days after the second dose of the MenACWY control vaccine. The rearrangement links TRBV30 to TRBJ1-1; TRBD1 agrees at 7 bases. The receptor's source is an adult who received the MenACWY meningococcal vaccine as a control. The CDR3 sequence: CAWSVPETGITEAFF. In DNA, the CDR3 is TGTGCCTGGAGTGTACCGGAGACAGGGATCACTGAAGCTTTCTTT.